This is a list of T cell receptor beta chains from one sample in a study of Ad26.COV2.S vaccination and SARS-CoV-2 variants. TCRdb keeps only in-frame clones here, not all; method: immunoSEQ multiplex PCR. The table shows 350,000 to 400,000 clones, with 75% to 90% occurring only once. Sequenced here: peripheral blood, sampled in a trial of Ad26.COV2.S vaccine versus placebo. The origin of the receptors is a person aged 18-60 years who received the Ad26.COV2.S COVID-19 vaccine or a placebo. CDR3s include the opening cysteine and the closing phenylalanine or tryptophan. Each record gives: CDR3 DNA, CDR3 protein, J gene, CDR3 length, D gene, clone size, V gene. D genes are given only for firm matches. Some rows mark clone size as missing; the rest say once, few, many or name a class of expanded clone.

cdr3_nt: TGTGCCAGCAGCTTGGGAGCGGGGTTCTACGAGCAGTACTTC
cdr3_aa: CASSLGAGFYEQYF
j_call: TRBJ2-7
cdr3_length: 14
d_call: TRBD2
clone_size: once
v_call: TRBV5-6

cdr3_nt: TGTGCCAGCAGCTTAGTTTCCCGCTTGAACACTGAAGCTTTCTTT
cdr3_aa: CASSLVSRLNTEAFF
j_call: TRBJ1-1
cdr3_length: 15
d_call: NA
clone_size: NA
v_call: TRBV11-2

cdr3_nt: TGTGCCAGCAGCTTCATAGAGACCCAGTACTTC
cdr3_aa: CASSFIETQYF
j_call: TRBJ2-5
cdr3_length: 11
d_call: NA
clone_size: NA
v_call: TRBV3-1/TRBV3-2

cdr3_nt: TGTGCTAGTGGTTTGACCAACCACGACGGGGAGCTGTTTTTT
cdr3_aa: CASGLTNHDGELFF
j_call: TRBJ2-2
cdr3_length: 14
d_call: NA
clone_size: NA
v_call: TRBV12-5

cdr3_nt: TGTGCCACCAGCAGAGGGACAGGGGCAGGGGCCAACGTCCTGACTTTC
cdr3_aa: CATSRGTGAGANVLTF
j_call: TRBJ2-6
cdr3_length: 16
d_call: TRBD1
clone_size: NA
v_call: TRBV15

cdr3_nt: TGTGCCAGCAGCTTAACGGCGACAGGCGACTATTACTACGAGCAGTACTTC
cdr3_aa: CASSLTATGDYYYEQYF
j_call: TRBJ2-7
cdr3_length: 17
d_call: NA
clone_size: NA
v_call: TRBV7-8

cdr3_nt: TGTGCCAGCAGTTTCGTCACCCATAGCGGGAGTTCATACAATGAGCAGTTCTTC
cdr3_aa: CASSFVTHSGSSYNEQFF
j_call: TRBJ2-1
cdr3_length: 18
d_call: TRBD2
clone_size: NA
v_call: TRBV6-2/TRBV6-3

cdr3_nt: TGTGCCAGCTCCCCGGACCGTGAGCAGTTCTTC
cdr3_aa: CASSPDREQFF
j_call: TRBJ2-1
cdr3_length: 11
d_call: NA
clone_size: NA
v_call: TRBV18

cdr3_nt: TGTGCCAGCAGCCCTTTTTCTGGGGCCAACGTCCTGACTTTC
cdr3_aa: CASSPFSGANVLTF
j_call: TRBJ2-6
cdr3_length: 14
d_call: NA
clone_size: NA
v_call: TRBV7-3

cdr3_nt: TGTGCCAGCAGATCAGGAGGGGAACGGAATGAGCAGTTCTTC
cdr3_aa: CASRSGGERNEQFF
j_call: TRBJ2-1
cdr3_length: 14
d_call: NA
clone_size: NA
v_call: TRBV7-9

cdr3_nt: TGTGCCAGCAGCCCCGCAAGGGGCCGTGTCGGGGAGCTGTTTTTT
cdr3_aa: CASSPARGRVGELFF
j_call: TRBJ2-2
cdr3_length: 15
d_call: NA
clone_size: few
v_call: TRBV7-9

cdr3_nt: TGTGCCAGCAGTGGGTTGGGTACTAATGAAAAACTGTTTTTT
cdr3_aa: CASSGLGTNEKLFF
j_call: TRBJ1-4
cdr3_length: 14
d_call: NA
clone_size: NA
v_call: TRBV28